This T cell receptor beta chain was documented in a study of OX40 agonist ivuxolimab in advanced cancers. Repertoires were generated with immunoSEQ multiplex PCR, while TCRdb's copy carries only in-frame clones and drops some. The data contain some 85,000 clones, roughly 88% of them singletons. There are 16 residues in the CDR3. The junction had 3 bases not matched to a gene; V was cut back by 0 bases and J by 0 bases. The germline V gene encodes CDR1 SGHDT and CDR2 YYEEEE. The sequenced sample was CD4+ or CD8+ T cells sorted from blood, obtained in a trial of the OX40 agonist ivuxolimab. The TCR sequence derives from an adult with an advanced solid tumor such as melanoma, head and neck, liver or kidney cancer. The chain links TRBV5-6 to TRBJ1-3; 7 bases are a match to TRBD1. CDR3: CASSLGGTASGNTIYF. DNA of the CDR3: TGTGCCAGCAGCTTGGGAGGGACAGCCTCTGGAAACACCATATATTTT.